This T cell receptor beta chain was profiled in a study of CD8+ T cells in alopecia areata. In the study overall: Treated patients were given 5 to 10 mg oral tofacitinib twice daily. Study-level points and caveats: Scalp samples also yield sequences from resident alphabeta T cells of normal skin.

A remark on this clone: Its cognate antigen is unknown.

Extraction and reverse transcription of RNA yielded cDNA as the sequencing template. Sequencing was performed with immunoSEQ multiplex PCR; in TCRdb, only in-frame clones are kept and a portion is missing. In the table there are 200,000 or so clones, roughly 57% of which are singletons. Trimming removed 4 bases at V and 3 bases at J, with 10 bases between. This CDR3 region has 14 residues. Germline-derived CDR1 and CDR2 are SGHTA and FQGNSA. The sequencing here drew on CD4+ T cells sorted from blood, taken at week 0. This clonotype was obtained from a human donor with alopecia areata. This chain uses TRBV7-2 with TRBJ1-5, with D unresolved. The CDR3 nucleotides read TGTGCCAGCAGCTCGGACGGACTCAATCAGCCCCAGCATTTT. Protein: CASSSDGLNQPQHF.